A single sample is the source of the 17 T cell receptor beta chains below, sequenced in a study of glioma-infiltrating T cells. Using RNA template, CDR3s of TCR alpha and beta were amplified with iRepertoire arm-PCR. MiXCR, applied by TCRdb to the multiplex PCR reads, yields one record per CDR3 protein. The table shows roughly 120,000 distinct CDR3 sequences, with roughly 24% occurring only once. Specimen: glioma tissue, nonneoplastic brain tissue, or PBMCs (not recorded which). The receptors stem from a human donor with low-grade glioma or glioblastoma, undergoing nonglioma brain surgery, or in good health (not recorded which).

With respect to this clonotype: A much larger clonotype is one base distant, so this may be a read error. The rearrangement joins TRBV6-2 or TRBV6-3 to TRBJ1-1, with D perhaps matching TRBD1 (5 bases). The CDR3 has 16 amino acids. In germline, CDR1 is MNHEY, CDR2 SVGEGT. Trimming took 4 bases from V and 1 from J, leaving 16 bases between them. The CDR3 here is CASSLVRGLRNTEAFF. The DNA of the CDR3 is TGTGCCAGCAGTTTAGTCCGGGGCTTGAGGAACACTGAAGCTTTCTTT.

This clonotype has at least ten counts. The gene calls are TRBV7-9 and TRBJ1-1, with D unresolved. Per the germline V gene, CDR1 is SEHNR and CDR2 is FQNEAQ (reference sequence). The CDR3 loop spans 14 amino acids. Trimming removed 1 base from V and 1 base from J, with 7 bases in between. CDR3 nucleotides: TGTGCCAGCAGCTTAGAACGGTGGAACACTGAAGCTTTCTTT. It encodes CASSLERWNTEAFF. The full variable domain, with the rest looked up from reference TRBV7-9 and TRBJ1-1, is DTGVSQNPRHKITKRGQNVTFRCDPISEHNRLYWYRQTLGQGPEFLTYFQNEAQLEKSRLLSDRFSAERPKGSFSTLEIQRTEQGDSAMYLCASSLERWNTEAFFGQGTRLTVV.

This chain uses TRBV28 with TRBJ1-1; D is possibly TRBD1 (6 bases). The V gene lost 2 bases and the J gene lost 7 bases, with 14 bases spanning the gap. The CDR3 runs 14 residues. Germline-derived CDR1 and CDR2 are MDHEN and SYDVKM. The CDR3 DNA reads TGTGCCAGCAGTTTACAACGGGGGGCTTTTGAAGCTTTCTTT. It codes for CASSLQRGAFEAFF.

Note on this clonotype: A much larger clone is a single base away; this may be a read error. The chain is built from TRBV24-1 and TRBJ2-7, with TRBD2 matching 8 bases. Germline V gene lookup returns CDR1 KGHDR and CDR2 SFDVKD. The CDR3 covers 15 residues. J lost 0 bases, V lost 8 bases, and 8 bases had no gene match. This CDR3 reads CATIDPTSGSYEQYF. The CDR3 DNA follows: TGTGCCACCATTGACCCTACTAGCGGCTCCTACGAGCAGTACTTC.

The count of this clonotype is one. A much larger clone lies a single base off, so this may be a read error. CDR3 coding DNA: TGTGCCACCAGTGATAACGGACGGGGCAGCGGGGGCGAGCAGTACTTC. Its translation: CATSDNGRGSGGEQYF. V and J are TRBV27 and TRBJ2-7; 8 bases align to TRBD2. Germline V gene lookup returns CDR1 MNHEY and CDR2 SMNVEV (reference sequence). CDR3 length equals 16 residues.

This clonotype was seen ten or more times. This sequence joins TRBV19 and TRBJ2-3; D not certain. Germline V gene sequence: CDR1 LNHDA, CDR2 SQIVND (reference sequence). Trimming shortened V by 5 bases and J by 8 bases, and 20 bases separated the two germline ends. The CDR3 runs 15 residues. DNA of the CDR3: TGTGCCAGTAGTGCGATACCGGGCCCAGTGGTTACGCAGTATTTT. The encoded protein is CASSAIPGPVVTQYF.

This clonotype was detected many times. The chain joins TRBV27 to TRBJ2-3, with D perhaps matching TRBD2 (5 bases). Germline loops: CDR1 MNHEY, CDR2 SMNVEV (reference sequence). The CDR3 extends over 15 amino acids. Trimming left V 4 bases short and J 4 bases short, with 15 bases between. The CDR3 is CASSSPERTPDTQYF. CDR3 in DNA: TGTGCCAGCAGTTCCCCCGAGCGGACCCCAGATACGCAGTATTTT.

Concerning this clonotype: A much more abundant neighbour one base away suggests this may be a read error. Written as DNA, the CDR3 is TGCGCCACGGTAAGCCAGGCGAACAGTGACCAAGAGACCCAGTACTTC. Its translation is CATVSQANSDQETQYF. V and J are TRBV4-3 and TRBJ2-5; D gene unclear. V was trimmed by 10 bases and J by 0 bases, leaving 21 bases between them. This CDR3 comprises 16 residues. CDR1 and CDR2 from the germline V gene are LGHNA and YSLEER.

About this clonotype: The junction does not match germline at one end; this may be a read error. This chain's CDR3 is CASRLAGSSYNEQFF. CDR3 nucleotides: TGTGCCAGCCGCTTAGCCGGGAGCTCCTACAATGAGCAGTTCTTC. V is TRBV7-6 and J is TRBJ2-1; D is perhaps TRBD2 (6 bases). This CDR3 has 15 residues. The V gene's germline CDR1 is SGHVS and CDR2 FNYEAQ.

Note on this clonotype: One base away lies a much larger clone, so this may be a sequencing read error. The V call is TRBV18, the J call TRBJ2-1; D is possibly TRBD2 (6 bases). Germline CDR1 is KGHSH and CDR2 is LQKENI. This CDR3 contains 13 residues. The chain's CDR3 is CASSPREFNEQLF. DNA for the CDR3: TGTGCCAGCTCACCTCGGGAGTTTAATGAGCAGCTCTTC. The full variable domain, rest sourced from reference TRBV18 and TRBJ2-1, is NAGVMQNPRHLVRRRGQEARLRCSPMKGHSHVYWYRQLPEEGLKFMVYLQKENIIDESGMPKERFSAEFPKEGPSILRIQQVVRGDSAAYFCASSPREFNEQLFGPGTRLTVL.

Turning to this clonotype: This may come from a read error, since a much larger clone is one base off. The chain has TRBV7-2 and TRBJ2-3, with 11 bases matching TRBD2. The length of the CDR3 is 17 residues. Germline assignment: CDR1 SGHTA and CDR2 FQGNSA. The CDR3 sequence: CASRLLARLAGGETQYF. The CDR3 DNA sequence: TGTGCCAGCCGCTTATTGGCGCGGTTAGCGGGAGGGGAGACGCAGTATTTT.

V usage is TRBV19 and J usage is TRBJ1-1, with 7 bases identical to TRBD1. The CDR3 is made up of 14 amino acids. Trimming cost V 6 bases and J 4 bases; bases outside gene matches: 8. Germline CDR1 and CDR2: LNHDA and SQIVND (reference sequence). The CDR3 loop reads CASSPGQSVTEAFF. In DNA, the CDR3 is TGTGCCAGTAGCCCGGGACAGTCAGTCACTGAAGCTTTCTTT.

This clonotype was recorded many times. The genes are TRBV27 and TRBJ2-3; D ambiguous. This CDR3 comprises 16 residues. V was cut by 2 bases and J by 2 bases, with 14 bases left in between. The germline CDR1 and CDR2 sequences are MNHEY and SMNVEV (reference sequence). The CDR3, as DNA: TGTGCCAGCAGTTTAGGAGTTAGTGGTTTCACAGATACGCAGTATTTT. Residues: CASSLGVSGFTDTQYF.

The V gene is TRBV7-6, the J gene TRBJ2-4; D not resolved. Trimming cost V 4 bases and J 6 bases, with 10 bases left between them. Germline V gives CDR1 SGHVS, CDR2 FNYEAQ. CDR3 length: 13 residues. This CDR3 is CASSYGDRNIQYF. CDR3 DNA: TGTGCCAGCAGCTATGGAGATCGAAACATTCAGTACTTC.

This clonotype was counted at least ten times. The J gene is TRBJ1-5, the V gene TRBV24-1, with 7 bases matching TRBD1. CDR1 and CDR2 from the germline V gene are KGHDR and SFDVKD. This CDR3 comprises 15 residues. The V segment lost 7 bases and the J segment 7 bases; nucleotides outside the gene matches: 12. CDR3 sequence: CATRPQGYTEQPQHF. CDR3 nucleotide sequence: TGTGCCACCAGGCCACAGGGGTATACAGAGCAGCCCCAGCATTTT.

Points on this clonotype: Possible read error: a much larger clone is one base away. The chain has TRBV10-3 and TRBJ2-5; TRBD2 might be the D (6 bases). The germline V gene has CDR1 ENHRY and CDR2 SYGVKD. The CDR3 spans 13 residues. Trimming removed 5 bases at V and 1 base at J, with 8 bases between. CDR3 residues: CAISRESQETQYF. The CDR3 bases are TGTGCCATCAGTCGGGAGAGCCAAGAGACCCAGTACTTC.

Note on this clonotype: The germline gene is not matched at one end of the junction; a read error may be the cause. V and J are TRBV27 and TRBJ2-3; no clear D. The CDR3 consists of 14 residues. Germline CDR1 is MNHEY and CDR2 is SMNVEV (reference sequence). CDR3 region: CASSLYKASDTQYF. Written as DNA, the CDR3 is TGTGCCAGCAGTTTATACAAGGCATCAGATACACAGTATTTT.